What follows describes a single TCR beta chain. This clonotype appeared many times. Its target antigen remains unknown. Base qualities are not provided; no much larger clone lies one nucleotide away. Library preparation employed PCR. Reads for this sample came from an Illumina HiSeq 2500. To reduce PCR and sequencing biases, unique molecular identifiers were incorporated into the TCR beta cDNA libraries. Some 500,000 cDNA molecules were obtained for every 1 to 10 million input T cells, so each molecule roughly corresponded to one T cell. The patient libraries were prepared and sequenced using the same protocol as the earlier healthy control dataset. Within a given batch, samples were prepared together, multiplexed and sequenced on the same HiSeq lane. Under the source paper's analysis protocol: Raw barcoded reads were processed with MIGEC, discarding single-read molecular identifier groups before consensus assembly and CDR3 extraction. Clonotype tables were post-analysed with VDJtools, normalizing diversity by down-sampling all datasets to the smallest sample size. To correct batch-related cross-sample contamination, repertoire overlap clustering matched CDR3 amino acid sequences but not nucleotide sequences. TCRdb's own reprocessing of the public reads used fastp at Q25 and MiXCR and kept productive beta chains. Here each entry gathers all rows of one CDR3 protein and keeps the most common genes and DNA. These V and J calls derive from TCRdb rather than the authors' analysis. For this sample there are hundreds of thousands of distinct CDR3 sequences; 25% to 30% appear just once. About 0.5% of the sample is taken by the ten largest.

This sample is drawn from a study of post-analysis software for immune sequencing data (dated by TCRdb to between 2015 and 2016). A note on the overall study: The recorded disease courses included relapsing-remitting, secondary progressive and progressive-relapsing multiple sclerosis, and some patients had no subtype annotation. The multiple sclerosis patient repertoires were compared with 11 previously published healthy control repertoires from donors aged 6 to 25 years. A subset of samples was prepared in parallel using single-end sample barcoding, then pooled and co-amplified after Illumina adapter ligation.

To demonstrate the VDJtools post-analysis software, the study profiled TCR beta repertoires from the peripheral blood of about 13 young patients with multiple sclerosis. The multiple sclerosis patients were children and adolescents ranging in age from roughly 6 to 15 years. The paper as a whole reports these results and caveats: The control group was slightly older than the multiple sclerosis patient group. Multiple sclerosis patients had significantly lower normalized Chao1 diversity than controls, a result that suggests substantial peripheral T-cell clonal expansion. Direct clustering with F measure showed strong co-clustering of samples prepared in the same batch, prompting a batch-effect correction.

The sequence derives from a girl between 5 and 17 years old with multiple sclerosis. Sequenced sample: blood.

The CDR3 protein: CASSPEGTEMTVNYGYTF. The nucleotides are TGCGCCAGCAGCCCGGAAGGCACAGAGATGACTGTTAACTATGGCTACACCTTC. Here the chain combines TRBV5-1 and TRBJ1-2, with the D gene not clear enough to name. The junction shows trimming of 4 bases on V and 1 base on J, plus 23 bases between the germline ends. Measured from the cysteine to the phenylalanine, the CDR3 is 18 residues long. Only the CDR3 DNA is retained, 54 bases long and in frame from the first base. For CDR1 and CDR2, the germline V gene lists SGHRS and YFSETQ.